This paragraph reports one TCR beta chain. The antigen remains unidentified. The data are from a study of T cells in Graves' hyperthyroidism and ophthalmopathy. On the study more broadly: The initial diagnosis was the point when peripheral blood was collected, ahead of any treatment. General study findings and limits: Ophthalmopathy was told apart from stable hyperthyroidism by a 13 V-J model.

This CDR3 region has 17 residues. Germline V CDR1 and CDR2: SEHNR, FQNEAQ (reference sequence). The V end was cut by 5 bases, the J end by 4 bases, with 21 bases between. The source material, RNA transcripts, was used to amplify TCR beta CDR3 regions. Initially, a first-round RT-PCR of the TCR CDR3 employed the HTBI primer set. A single record per CDR3 protein comes from TCRdb applying MiXCR to the multiplex PCR reads. Of fewer than 650,000 distinct CDR3 sequences listed, more than 11% are singletons. The clonotype comes from a woman aged 30 to 39 with Graves' hyperthyroidism that later progressed to Graves' ophthalmopathy. Sample: blood. This chain connects TRBV7-9 to TRBJ2-1, with D perhaps matching TRBD2 (6 bases). Here the CDR3 DNA reads TGTGCCAGCAGCCCCCCCTCGACTAGTCAGGGTTACAATGAGCAGTTCTTC. Translation: CASSPPSTSQGYNEQFF.